The 3 T cell receptor beta chains below all came from one sample that was sequenced in a study of T-cell reconstitution after alpha-beta-depleted transplantation in children. The library targeted TCRbeta and was prepared with unique molecular identifiers. In TCRdb, the PCR reads were re-called with MiXCR into one record per CDR3 protein. The sample lists hundreds of thousands of distinct CDR3 sequences, around 15% occurring once. Sequences were derived from PBMCs, mostly from graft donor cells, sampled 360 days after TCRalphabeta/CD19-depleted stem cell transplant. Source of these receptors: a male patient between 2 and 9 years old who had a stem cell transplant for acute lymphoblastic leukemia, so the T cells may come from the graft donor.

This clonotype was seen only a few times. The chain is built from TRBV4-2 and TRBJ2-7; 8 bases map to TRBD1. Trimming took 4 bases from V and 1 from J; bases not matched to a gene: 9. In germline, CDR1 is LGHNA, CDR2 YNFKEQ. The CDR3 totals 16 residues. CDR3 coding DNA: TGTGCCAGCAGCCCTACGACAGGGGTCTTTTCCTACGAGCAGTACTTC. As protein: CASSPTTGVFSYEQYF.

This chain connects TRBV7-9 to TRBJ1-5; 12 positions match TRBD1. Germline V gene lookup returns CDR1 SEHNR and CDR2 FQNEAQ (reference sequence). V gave up 0 bases and J gave up 7 bases; unmatched junction bases: 7. There are 17 residues in the CDR3. CDR3 DNA: TGTGCCAGCAGCTTAGCGGTCGGGACAGGGGGCAGGCAGCCCCAGCATTTT. Amino acids: CASSLAVGTGGRQPQHF.

At least ten counts were recorded for this clonotype. V usage is TRBV7-9 and J usage is TRBJ2-5; a weak D match, TRBD1 (5 bases). CDR3 length: 13 residues. Trimming took 7 bases from V and 5 from J, leaving 14 bases between them. Germline CDR1 SEHNR, CDR2 FQNEAQ (reference sequence). Here the CDR3 DNA reads TGTGCCAGCATCCCGCAGGGCCTGGAGACCCAGTACTTC. Encoded protein: CASIPQGLETQYF.